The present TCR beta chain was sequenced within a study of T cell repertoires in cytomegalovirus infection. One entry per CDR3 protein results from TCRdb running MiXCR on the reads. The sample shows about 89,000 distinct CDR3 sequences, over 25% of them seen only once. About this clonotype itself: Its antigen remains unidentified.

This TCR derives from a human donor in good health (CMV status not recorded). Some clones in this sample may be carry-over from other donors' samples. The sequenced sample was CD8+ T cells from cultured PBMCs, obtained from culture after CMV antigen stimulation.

This CDR3 reads CASSRGTGTATNEKLFF. In DNA form, the CDR3 reads TGTGCCAGCAGTCGCGGGACAGGGACTGCAACTAATGAAAAACTGTTTTTT. V gene TRBV12-3 or TRBV12-4 combines with J gene TRBJ1-4; 9 bases line up with TRBD1. This CDR3 comprises 17 residues. The V gene end was trimmed by 5 bases and the J gene end by 0 bases; junction bases not matched to a gene: 7.